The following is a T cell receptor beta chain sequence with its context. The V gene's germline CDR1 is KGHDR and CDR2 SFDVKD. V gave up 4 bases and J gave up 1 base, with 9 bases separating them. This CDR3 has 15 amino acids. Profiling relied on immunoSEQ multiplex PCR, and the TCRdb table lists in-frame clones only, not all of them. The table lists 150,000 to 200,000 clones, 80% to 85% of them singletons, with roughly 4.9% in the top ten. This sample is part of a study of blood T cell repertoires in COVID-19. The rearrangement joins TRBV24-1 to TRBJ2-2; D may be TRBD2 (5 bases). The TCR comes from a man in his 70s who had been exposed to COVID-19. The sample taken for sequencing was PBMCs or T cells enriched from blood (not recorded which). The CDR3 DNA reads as TGTGCCACCAGTGACACAGCGGAGAACACCGGGGAGCTGTTTTTT. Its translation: CATSDTAENTGELFF.